This T cell receptor beta chain was profiled in a study of identical twins. Study outcomes and limitations: When twins shared out-of-frame alpha sequences, those sequences had excess low generation probability.

This clonotype was found a few times. Its antigen is not identified. The CDR3 covers 15 residues. Per the germline V gene, CDR1 is DFQATT and CDR2 is SNEGSKA (reference sequence). Trimming removed 0 bases from V and 0 bases from J, with 9 bases in between. Each donor was a healthy Caucasian. A universal primer site came from template switching; cDNA carried unique molecular identifiers. MiXCR, run by TCRdb on the 5' RACE reads, gives a single entry per CDR3 protein. The sample consists of around 650,000 distinct CDR3 sequences, 7% to 7.5% of them appearing once. This sample also belongs to another study, concerning yellow fever vaccine responses in identical twins.

The sample consisted of PBMCs. The TCR was taken from a young woman in good health. The chain is built from TRBV20-1 and TRBJ1-5, with a tentative D call TRBD1 (5 bases). The CDR3 spells CSARDQGRSNQPQHF. The DNA of the CDR3 is TGCAGTGCTAGAGATCAGGGACGTAGCAATCAGCCCCAGCATTTT.